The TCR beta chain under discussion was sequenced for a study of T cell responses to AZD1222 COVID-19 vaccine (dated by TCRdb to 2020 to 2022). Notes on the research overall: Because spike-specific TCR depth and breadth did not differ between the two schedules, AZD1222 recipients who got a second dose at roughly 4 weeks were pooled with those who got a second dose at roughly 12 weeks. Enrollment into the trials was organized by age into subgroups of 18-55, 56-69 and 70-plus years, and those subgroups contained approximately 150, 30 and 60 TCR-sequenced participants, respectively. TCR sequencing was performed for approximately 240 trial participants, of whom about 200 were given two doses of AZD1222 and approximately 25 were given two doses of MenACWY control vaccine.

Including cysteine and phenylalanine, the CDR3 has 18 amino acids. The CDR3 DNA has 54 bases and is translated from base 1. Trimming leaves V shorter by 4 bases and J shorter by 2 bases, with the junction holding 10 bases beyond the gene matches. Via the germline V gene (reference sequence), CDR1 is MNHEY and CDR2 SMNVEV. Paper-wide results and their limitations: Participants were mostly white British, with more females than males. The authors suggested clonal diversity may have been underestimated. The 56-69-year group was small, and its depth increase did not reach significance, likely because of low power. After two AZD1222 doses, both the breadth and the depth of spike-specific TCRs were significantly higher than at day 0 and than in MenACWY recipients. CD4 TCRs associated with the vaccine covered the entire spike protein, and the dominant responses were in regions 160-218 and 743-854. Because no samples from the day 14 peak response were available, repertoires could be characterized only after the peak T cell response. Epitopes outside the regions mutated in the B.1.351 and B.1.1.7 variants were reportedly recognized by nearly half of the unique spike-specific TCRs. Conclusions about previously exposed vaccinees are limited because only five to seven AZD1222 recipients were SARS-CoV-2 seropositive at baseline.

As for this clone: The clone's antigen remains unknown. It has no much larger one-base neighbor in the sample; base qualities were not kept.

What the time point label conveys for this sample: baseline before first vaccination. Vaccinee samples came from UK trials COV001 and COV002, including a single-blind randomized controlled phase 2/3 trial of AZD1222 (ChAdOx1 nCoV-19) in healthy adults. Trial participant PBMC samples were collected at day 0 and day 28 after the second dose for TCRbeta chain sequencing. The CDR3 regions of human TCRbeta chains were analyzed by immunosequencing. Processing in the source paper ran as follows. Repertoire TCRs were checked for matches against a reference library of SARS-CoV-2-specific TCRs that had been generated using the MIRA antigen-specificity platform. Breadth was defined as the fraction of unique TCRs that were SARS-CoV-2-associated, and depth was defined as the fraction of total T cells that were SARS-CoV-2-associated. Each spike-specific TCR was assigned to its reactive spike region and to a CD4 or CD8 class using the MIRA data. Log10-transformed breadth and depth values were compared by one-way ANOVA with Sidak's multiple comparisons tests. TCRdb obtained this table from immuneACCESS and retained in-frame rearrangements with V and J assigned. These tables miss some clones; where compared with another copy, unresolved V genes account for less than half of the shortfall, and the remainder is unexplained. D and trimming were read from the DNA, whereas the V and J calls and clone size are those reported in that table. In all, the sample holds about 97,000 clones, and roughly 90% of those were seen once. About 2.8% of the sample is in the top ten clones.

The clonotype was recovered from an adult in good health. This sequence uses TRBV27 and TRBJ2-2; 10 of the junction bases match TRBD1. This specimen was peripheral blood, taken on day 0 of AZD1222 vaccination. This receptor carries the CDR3 CASSSRTGGSVNTGELFF. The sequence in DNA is TGTGCCAGCAGTTCCCGGACAGGGGGTTCTGTTAACACCGGGGAGCTGTTTTTT.